This TCR beta chain was recorded in a study of blood T cell repertoires in COVID-19. Overall study: T cells, B-cell-depleted T cells, or PBMCs provided the cDNA or gDNA that served as material.

Per the germline V gene, CDR1 is LGHDT and CDR2 is YNNKEL (reference sequence). Deletions cut 0 bases from V and 7 bases from J, with 6 bases between. The CDR3 has 12 amino acids. Authors' processing steps: Scientists estimated how many nucleated cells there were by amplifying reference gene primers. Using immunoSEQ multiplex PCR, the repertoire was profiled, and TCRdb retains in-frame clones only, with some absent. That table supplies the V and J calls and clone size; D and trimming were determined from the DNA. The repertoire includes nearly 110,000 clones, 88% of them detected once, and 6.5% to 7% sits in the top ten.

The sequenced sample consisted of peripheral blood. The sequence was obtained from a man between 50 and 59 years old with active or convalescent COVID-19. The chain joins TRBV3-1 (or the pseudogene TRBV3-2) to TRBJ1-2; no clear D. CDR3 bases: TGTGCCAGCAGCCAAGAGGCCCGTGGCTACACCTTC. The encoded protein is CASSQEARGYTF.